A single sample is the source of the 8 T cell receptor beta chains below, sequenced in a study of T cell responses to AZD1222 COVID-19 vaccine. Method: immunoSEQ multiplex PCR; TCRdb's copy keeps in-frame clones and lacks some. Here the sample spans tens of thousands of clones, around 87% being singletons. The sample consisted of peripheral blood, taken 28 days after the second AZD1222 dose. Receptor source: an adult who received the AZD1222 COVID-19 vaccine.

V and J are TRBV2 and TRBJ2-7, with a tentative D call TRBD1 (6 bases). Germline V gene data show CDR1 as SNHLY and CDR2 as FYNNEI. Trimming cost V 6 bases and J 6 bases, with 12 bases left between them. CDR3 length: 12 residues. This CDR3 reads CASSTWGLEQYF. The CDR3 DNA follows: TGTGCCAGCAGCACGTGGGGGCTCGAGCAGTACTTC.

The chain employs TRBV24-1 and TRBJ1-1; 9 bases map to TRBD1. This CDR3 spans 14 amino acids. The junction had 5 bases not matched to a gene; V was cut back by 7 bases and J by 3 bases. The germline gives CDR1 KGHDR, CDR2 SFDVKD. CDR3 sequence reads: CATSGQGRDTEAFF. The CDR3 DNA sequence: TGTGCCACCAGCGGACAGGGGCGGGACACTGAAGCTTTCTTT.

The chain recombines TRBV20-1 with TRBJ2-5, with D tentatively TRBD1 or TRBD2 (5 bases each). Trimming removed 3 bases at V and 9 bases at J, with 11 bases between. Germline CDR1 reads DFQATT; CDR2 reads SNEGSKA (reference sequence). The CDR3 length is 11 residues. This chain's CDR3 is CSASLGGAQYF. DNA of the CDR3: TGCAGTGCTAGTCTTGGGGGAGCCCAGTACTTC.

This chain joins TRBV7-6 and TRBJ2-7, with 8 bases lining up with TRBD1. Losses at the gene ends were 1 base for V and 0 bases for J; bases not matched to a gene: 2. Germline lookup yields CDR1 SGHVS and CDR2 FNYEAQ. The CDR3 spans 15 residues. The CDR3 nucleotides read TGTGCCAGCAGCTTAGAGGACAGGGCCTCCTACGAGCAGTACTTC. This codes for CASSLEDRASYEQYF.

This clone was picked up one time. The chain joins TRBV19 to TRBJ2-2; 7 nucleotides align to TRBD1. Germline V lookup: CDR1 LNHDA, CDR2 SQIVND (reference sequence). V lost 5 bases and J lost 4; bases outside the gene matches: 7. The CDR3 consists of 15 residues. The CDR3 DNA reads TGTGCCAGTAGTTGGGGACAGAGAATCACCGGGGAGCTGTTTTTT. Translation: CASSWGQRITGELFF.

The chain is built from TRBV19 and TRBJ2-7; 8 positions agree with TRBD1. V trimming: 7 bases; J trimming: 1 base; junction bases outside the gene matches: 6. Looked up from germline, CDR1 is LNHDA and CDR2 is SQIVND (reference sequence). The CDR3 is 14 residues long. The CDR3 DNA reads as TGTGCCAGTACCGGACAGGGTTTATCCTACGAGCAGTACTTC. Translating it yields CASTGQGLSYEQYF.

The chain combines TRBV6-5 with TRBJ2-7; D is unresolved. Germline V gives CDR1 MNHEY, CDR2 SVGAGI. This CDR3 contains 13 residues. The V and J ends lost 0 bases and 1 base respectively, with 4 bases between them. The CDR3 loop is CASSYSWSYEQYF. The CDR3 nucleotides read TGTGCCAGCAGTTACTCTTGGTCCTACGAGCAGTACTTC.

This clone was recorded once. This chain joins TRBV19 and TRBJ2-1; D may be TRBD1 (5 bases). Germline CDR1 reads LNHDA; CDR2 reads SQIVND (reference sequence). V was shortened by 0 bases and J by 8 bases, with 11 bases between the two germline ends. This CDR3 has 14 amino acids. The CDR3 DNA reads TGTGCCAGTAGTATAGATGTAAGGGGCCATGAGCAGTTCTTC. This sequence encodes CASSIDVRGHEQFF.